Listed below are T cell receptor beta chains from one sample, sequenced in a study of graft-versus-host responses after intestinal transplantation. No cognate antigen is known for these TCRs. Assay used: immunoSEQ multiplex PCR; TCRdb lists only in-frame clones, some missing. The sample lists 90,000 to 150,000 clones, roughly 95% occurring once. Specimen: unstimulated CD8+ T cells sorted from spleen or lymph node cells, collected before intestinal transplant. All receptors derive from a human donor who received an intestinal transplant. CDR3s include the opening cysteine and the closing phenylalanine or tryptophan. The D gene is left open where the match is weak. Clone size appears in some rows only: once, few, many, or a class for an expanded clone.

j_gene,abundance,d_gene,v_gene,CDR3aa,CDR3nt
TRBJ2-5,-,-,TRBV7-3,CASSSQGRPQETQYF,TGTGCCAGCAGCTCCCAAGGGCGGCCGCAAGAGACCCAGTACTTC
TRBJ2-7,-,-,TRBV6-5,CASSGHRLEQYF,TGTGCCAGCAGTGGACATCGCCTGGAGCAGTACTTC
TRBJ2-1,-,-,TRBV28,CASSTTRWGSYNEQFF,TGTGCCAGCAGCACTACTAGATGGGGCTCCTACAATGAGCAGTTCTTC
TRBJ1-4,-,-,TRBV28,CASSPEGNNEKLFF,TGTGCCAGCAGTCCGGAGGGGAATAATGAAAAACTGTTTTTT
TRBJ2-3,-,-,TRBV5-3,CARSLAPADTQYF,TGTGCCAGAAGCTTGGCCCCTGCAGATACGCAGTATTTT
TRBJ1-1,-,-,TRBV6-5,CASSYVAGRNTEAFF,TGTGCCAGCAGTTACGTGGCAGGGAGGAACACTGAAGCTTTCTTT
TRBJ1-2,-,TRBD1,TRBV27,CASSQRTGEGPNGYTF,TGTGCCAGCAGTCAACGGACAGGGGAGGGTCCTAACGGCTACACCTTC
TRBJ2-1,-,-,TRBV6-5,CASSWDPVGNEQFF,TGTGCCAGCAGTTGGGACCCGGTAGGGAATGAGCAGTTCTTC
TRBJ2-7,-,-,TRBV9,CASSPWTETYEQYF,TGTGCCAGCAGCCCCTGGACGGAGACCTACGAGCAGTACTTC
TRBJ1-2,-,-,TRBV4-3,CASSQVSGYGYTF,TGCGCCAGCAGCCAAGTCTCGGGGTATGGCTACACCTTC
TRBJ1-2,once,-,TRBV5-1,CASSLGTDLNYGYTF,TGCGCCAGCAGCTTGGGGACAGACCTTAACTATGGCTACACCTTC
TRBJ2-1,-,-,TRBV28,CASSFRAFSYNEQFF,TGTGCCAGCAGTTTCCGTGCCTTTTCCTACAATGAGCAGTTCTTC
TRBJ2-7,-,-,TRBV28,CASTGTGVREQYF,TGTGCCAGCACCGGAACTGGGGTGAGAGAGCAGTACTTC
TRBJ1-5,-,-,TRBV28,CASSLGQPQHF,TGTGCCAGCAGTTTGGGACAGCCCCAGCATTTT
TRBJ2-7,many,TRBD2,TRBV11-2,CASSSKGTSGRPYEQYF,TGTGCCAGCAGCTCAAAAGGGACTAGCGGGAGGCCCTACGAGCAGTACTTC
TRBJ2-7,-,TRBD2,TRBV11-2,CASSGGLAGDHEQYF,TGTGCCAGCAGCGGAGGACTAGCGGGAGATCACGAGCAGTACTTC
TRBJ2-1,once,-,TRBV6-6,CASSAPDGRPYNEQFF,TGTGCCAGCAGTGCCCCTGACGGGAGACCTTACAATGAGCAGTTCTTC
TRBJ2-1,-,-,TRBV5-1,CASSLMMKVYRASLPYEQFF,TGCGCCAGCAGCTTGATGATGAAAGTCTATAGGGCTAGCCTTCCGTATGAGCAGTTCTTC
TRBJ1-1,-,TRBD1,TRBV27,CASSLSTGSAEAFF,TGTGCCAGCAGTTTATCGACAGGGAGTGCTGAAGCTTTCTTT
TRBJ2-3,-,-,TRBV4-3,CASSQEPFRGSIGTDTQYF,TGCGCCAGCAGCCAAGAACCTTTTCGGGGGAGTATTGGGACAGATACGCAGTATTTT
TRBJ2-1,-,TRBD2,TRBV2,CASSEGLAGEWNEQFF,TGTGCCAGCAGTGAGGGGCTAGCGGGAGAGTGGAATGAGCAGTTCTTC
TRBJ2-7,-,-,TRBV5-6,CASSMGLQYEQYF,TGTGCCAGCAGCATGGGACTGCAATACGAGCAGTACTTC
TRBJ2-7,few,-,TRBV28,CASSRPYEQYF,TGTGCCAGCAGTCGTCCCTACGAGCAGTACTTC
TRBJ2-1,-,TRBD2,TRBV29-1,CSGETSRTYNEQFF,TGCAGCGGCGAGACTAGCAGAACATACAATGAGCAGTTCTTC
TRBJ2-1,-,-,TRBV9,CASSVGGGLATIYNEQFF,TGTGCCAGCAGCGTAGGTGGGGGTCTAGCGACAATCTACAATGAGCAGTTCTTC
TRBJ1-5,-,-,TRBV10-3,CAISESGGIQPQHF,TGTGCCATCAGTGAGTCGGGGGGCATTCAGCCCCAGCATTTT
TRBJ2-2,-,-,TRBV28,CASSLSTTGPSPNTGELFF,TGTGCCAGCAGTTTAAGCACCACGGGACCTAGCCCCAACACCGGGGAGCTGTTTTTT
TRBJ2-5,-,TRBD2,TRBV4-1,CASSQESSGRKETQYF,TGCGCCAGCAGCCAAGAGTCCAGCGGGAGGAAAGAGACCCAGTACTTC
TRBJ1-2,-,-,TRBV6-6,CASTYSTATNYGYTF,TGTGCCAGCACTTACTCGACAGCTACAAACTATGGCTACACCTTC
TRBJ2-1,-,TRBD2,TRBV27,CASSPSGTYYNEQFF,TGTGCCAGCAGTCCTAGCGGGACCTACTACAATGAGCAGTTCTTC
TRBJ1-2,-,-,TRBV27,CASSWGGNYGYTF,TGTGCCAGCAGCTGGGGCGGAAACTATGGCTACACCTTC
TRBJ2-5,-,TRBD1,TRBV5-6,CASSLGDRLQETQYF,TGTGCCAGCAGCTTGGGGGACAGGCTCCAAGAGACCCAGTACTTC
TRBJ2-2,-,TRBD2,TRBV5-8,CASGGSSGIRVGELFF,TGTGCCAGCGGTGGGAGTAGCGGGATTCGCGTCGGGGAGCTGTTTTTT
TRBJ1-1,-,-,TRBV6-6,CASSYSDRNTEAFF,TGTGCCAGCAGTTACTCCGACAGGAACACTGAAGCTTTCTTT
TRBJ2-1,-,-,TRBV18,CASSPEANLLDEQFF,TGTGCCAGCTCACCGGAAGCGAACCTCCTCGATGAGCAGTTCTTC
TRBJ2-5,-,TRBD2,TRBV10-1,CASSEGTLAGVGETQYF,TGCGCCAGCAGTGAGGGTACTTTAGCGGGAGTAGGAGAGACCCAGTACTTC
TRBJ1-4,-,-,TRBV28,CASIGLRIEKLFF,TGTGCCTCGATAGGACTTAGGATTGAAAAACTGTTTTTT
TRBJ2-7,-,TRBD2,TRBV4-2,CASSQEPGLNYEQYF,TGTGCCAGCAGCCAAGAACCGGGACTAAACTACGAGCAGTACTTC
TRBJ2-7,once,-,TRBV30,CAWRGRDSYEQYF,TGTGCCTGGAGAGGGCGGGACTCCTACGAGCAGTACTTC
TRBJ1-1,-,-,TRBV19,CASSTLWEGLDTEAFF,TGTGCCAGTAGTACTCTGTGGGAGGGCTTGGACACTGAAGCTTTCTTT
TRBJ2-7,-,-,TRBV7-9,CASSLLFDGEQYF,TGTGCCAGCAGCTTACTTTTTGACGGCGAGCAGTACTTC
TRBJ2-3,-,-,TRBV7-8,CARSSQISRAGTQYF,TGTGCCCGCAGCTCCCAAATTAGCCGGGCAGGTACGCAGTATTTT
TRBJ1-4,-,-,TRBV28,CASSLYKGATNEKLFF,TGTGCCAGCAGTTTATATAAGGGGGCAACTAATGAAAAACTGTTTTTT
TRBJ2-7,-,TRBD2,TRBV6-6,CASSYTLADKYEQYF,TGTGCCAGCAGTTATACACTAGCGGACAAGTACGAGCAGTACTTC
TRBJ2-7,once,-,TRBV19,CASSISLGNYEQYF,TGTGCCAGTAGTATAAGTTTGGGAAACTACGAGCAGTACTTC